In this sample, the clone carrying this T cell receptor beta chain turned up many times. The antigen is not known. The sample is drawn from a study of T-cell reconstitution after alpha-beta-depleted transplantation in children. Study conclusions and caveats: A year post-transplant, T-cell counts and diversity derived mostly from newly produced T cells.

As it was prepared, the TCRbeta library received unique molecular identifiers. TCRdb passed the PCR reads through MiXCR, listing each CDR3 protein once. The data hold under 50,000 distinct CDR3 sequences, with around a tenth observed a single time. Unmatched junction bases numbered 13, after V lost 7 bases and J lost 4 bases. The CDR3 runs 16 residues. The germline CDR1 and CDR2 sequences are SGDLS and YYNGEE. This chain connects TRBV9 to TRBJ1-1; 10 bases map to TRBD1. The sequenced sample was PBMCs, mostly from graft donor cells, obtained 60 days after TCRalphabeta/CD19-depleted stem cell transplant. The TCR originated in a male patient aged 2-10 years who had a stem cell transplant for chronic granulomatous disease, so the T cells may come from the graft donor. The CDR3, as DNA: TGTGCCAGCCCTTGGGGGGACAGGGGTCGTTTCACTGAAGCTTTCTTT. Translation gives CASPWGDRGRFTEAFF.